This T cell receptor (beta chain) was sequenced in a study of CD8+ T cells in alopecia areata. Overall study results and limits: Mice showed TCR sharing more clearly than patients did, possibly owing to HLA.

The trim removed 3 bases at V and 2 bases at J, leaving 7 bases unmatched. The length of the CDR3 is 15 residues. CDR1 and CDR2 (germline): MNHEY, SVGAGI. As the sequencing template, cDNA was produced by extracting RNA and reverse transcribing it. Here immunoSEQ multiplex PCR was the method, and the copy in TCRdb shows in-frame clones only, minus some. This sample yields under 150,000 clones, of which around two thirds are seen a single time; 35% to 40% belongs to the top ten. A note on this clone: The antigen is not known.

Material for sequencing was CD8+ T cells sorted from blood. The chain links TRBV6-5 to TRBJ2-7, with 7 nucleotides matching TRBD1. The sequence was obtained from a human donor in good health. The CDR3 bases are TGTGCCAGCAGTTATACCGGGACAGACCCCTACGAGCAGTACTTC. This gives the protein CASSYTGTDPYEQYF.